Reported below is one TCR beta chain. Antigen: not known. Using immunoSEQ multiplex PCR, the repertoire was profiled, and TCRdb retains in-frame clones only, with some absent. The table includes some 210,000 clones, around 78% detected once. The source of the sample is a study of cytomegalovirus exposure and HLA in healthy donors. The study's findings and limits: For most TCR sequences rarity was the rule, although some public TCRs occurred in many donors. In vitro data verified a few CMV-associated chains as specific for CMV antigens.

CDR3 length: 13 amino acids. CDR1 SGDLS and CDR2 YYNGEE come from the germline V gene. Deletions cut 0 bases from V and 7 bases from J, with 7 bases between. This receptor was obtained from a woman aged 18-30 years in good health and CMV-seronegative. V and J are TRBV9 and TRBJ2-2; unclear D gene. The sequencing input was PBMCs. The CDR3 DNA reads as TGTGCCAGCAGCGTAGATGTGGACGGGGAGCTGTTTTTT. This translates into CASSVDVDGELFF.